This T cell receptor beta chain was sequenced during a study of blood T cell repertoires in COVID-19. Study-level information: There were acute and convalescent COVID-19 samples, and they came from the United States, Italy and Spain. Sample material is recorded as cDNA or gDNA derived from T cells, B-cell-depleted T cells, or PBMCs.

Study processing details: Reference gene primers were amplified, and this amplification served to estimate nucleated cell counts. Sequencing used immunoSEQ multiplex PCR; TCRdb keeps in-frame clones, though not all of them. From that table come the V and J calls and clone size; the DNA was used to work out D and trimming. Of more than 75,000 clones in the sample, 88% were seen once. The V and J ends lost 6 bases and 5 bases, in that order; junction bases with no gene match: 10. Germline V gene data show CDR1 as MNHEY and CDR2 as SVGAGI. The CDR3 length is 15 residues. Sequencing was performed on peripheral blood. The sequence was collected from a woman in her 70s with acute or convalescent COVID-19. The chain has TRBV6-5 and TRBJ2-1; 7 bases match TRBD2. The CDR3 DNA is TGTGCCAGCAGAAGCGGGACGGAGAACCACAATGAGCAGTTCTTC. This gives the protein CASRSGTENHNEQFF.